These 32 T cell receptor beta chains were all obtained from the same sample, sequenced in a study of Graves' ophthalmopathy and Graves' hyperthyroidism. RNA transcripts yielded amplified TCR beta CDR3 regions. HTBI primers primed a first-round RT-PCR, and a second-round multiplex PCR followed. TCRdb ran MiXCR on the multiplex PCR reads and lists one entry per CDR3 protein. This sample has 450,000 to 600,000 distinct CDR3 sequences, with about 35% found just once. The sample was peripheral blood or thyroid tissue (not recorded which). These receptors came from an adult man with Graves' hyperthyroidism.

This clonotype appeared many times. The chain links TRBV19 to TRBJ1-1, with a possible D match to TRBD1 (5 bases). Trimming shortened V by 3 bases and J by 1 base, and 12 bases separated the two germline ends. Germline lookup yields CDR1 LNHDA and CDR2 SQIVND (reference sequence). This CDR3 comprises 15 residues. The CDR3 bases are TGTGCCAGTAGTATCAGGGCAGGCACGAACACTGAAGCTTTCTTT. It encodes CASSIRAGTNTEAFF. Full variable domain (missing parts from reference TRBV19 and TRBJ1-1): DGGITQSPKYLFRKEGQNVTLSCEQNLNHDAMYWYRQDPGQGLRLIYYSQIVNDFQKGDIAEGYSVSREKKESFPLTVTSAQKNPTAFYLCASSIRAGTNTEAFFGQGTRLTVV.

The table lists this clonotype with many counts. CDR3 sequence (DNA): TGTGCCAGCAGGCAACGGACGGCTGAAGAGACCCAGTACTTC. Translated: CASRQRTAEETQYF. The rearrangement joins TRBV11-2 to TRBJ2-5, with D hard to call. The germline V and J ends were trimmed by 6 bases and 3 bases, with 14 bases remaining between them. CDR1 is SGHAT and CDR2 is FQNNGV in the germline V gene. The CDR3 is 14 residues long. The full variable domain, with the rest looked up from reference TRBV11-2 and TRBJ2-5, is EAGVAQSPRYKIIEKRQSVAFWCNPISGHATLYWYQQILGQGPKLLIQFQNNGVVDDSQLPKDRFSAERLKGVDSTLKIQPAKLEDSAVYLCASRQRTAEETQYFGPGTRLLVL.

Notes on this clonotype: A much bigger clone sits one base away, suggesting this may be a read error. CDR3 sequence reads: CSAVALRGQIANYGYAF. CDR3 coding DNA: TGCAGTGCTGTGGCACTAAGGGGGCAGATCGCTAACTATGGCTACGCCTTC. The chain carries TRBV20-1 and TRBJ1-2, with 7 bases matching TRBD1. In germline, CDR1 is DFQATT, CDR2 SNEGSKA (reference sequence). CDR3 length: 17 amino acids.

This clonotype came up a few times. The rearrangement joins TRBV6-1 to TRBJ1-1, with D perhaps TRBD1 (5 bases). The V and J ends lost 2 bases and 2 bases respectively, with 12 bases between them. Germline CDR1 reads MNHNS; CDR2 reads SASEGT. The CDR3 is 15 amino acids. The DNA of the CDR3 is TGTGCCAGCAGTGAAATAAGGGGAGCTAACACTGAAGCTTTCTTT. It yields the protein CASSEIRGANTEAFF.

The genes are TRBV3-1 and TRBJ1-1; a possible D gene is TRBD1 (5 bases). Germline V CDR1 and CDR2: LGHDT, YNNKEL (reference sequence). V was cut by 2 bases and J by 3 bases, with 10 bases left in between. The CDR3 is 14 residues long. CDR3 region: CASSQRGADTEAFF. Written as DNA, the CDR3 is TGTGCCAGCAGCCAACGAGGGGCTGACACTGAAGCTTTCTTT.

This clonotype was seen a handful of times. This chain joins TRBV10-1 and TRBJ2-2; possibly TRBD1 for D (6 bases). The V and J ends lost 6 bases and 6 bases respectively, with 14 bases between them. There are 14 residues in the CDR3. Germline assignment: CDR1 WNHNN and CDR2 SYGVQD (reference sequence). The CDR3 loop is CASSPRGGSGELFF. CDR3 DNA: TGCGCCAGCAGCCCGCGAGGGGGTTCCGGGGAGCTGTTTTTT.

J is TRBJ1-2 and V is TRBV5-1; D is ambiguous. Trimming removed 1 base from V and 3 bases from J, with 19 bases in between. Germline-derived CDR1 and CDR2 are SGHRS and YFSETQ. The CDR3 runs to 17 residues. The CDR3 loop reads CASSLRSGSQEDYGYTF. The CDR3, as DNA: TGCGCCAGCAGCTTGAGGTCCGGGTCCCAGGAGGACTATGGCTACACCTTC.

In regard to this clonotype: An end of the junction does not agree with germline; a read error may underlie this. This chain links TRBV5-1 with TRBJ2-7, with 7 bases fitting TRBD1. CDR1 and CDR2 from the germline V gene are SGHRS and YFSETQ. This CDR3 contains 14 residues. The DNA of the CDR3 is TGCGCCAGCAGCTTACAGGGGATTAGCGATACGCAGTATTTC. It yields the protein CASSLQGISDTQYF.

The rearrangement links TRBV10-2 to TRBJ2-5, with 12 bases fitting TRBD2. With 8 bases clipped from V and 5 bases from J, the junction kept 6 bases outside the gene matches. This CDR3 is built from 14 residues. Germline V gene sequence: CDR1 WSHSY, CDR2 SAAADI. This chain's CDR3 is CASRLAGARETQYF. The DNA of the CDR3 is TGCGCCAGCCGACTAGCGGGGGCCCGGGAGACCCAGTACTTC.

The chain links TRBV7-6 to TRBJ1-1; 9 bases map to TRBD1. The CDR3 is 15 residues long. V trimming: 4 bases; J trimming: 1 base; junction bases outside the gene matches: 4. Germline V gene data show CDR1 as SGHVS and CDR2 as FNYEAQ. This CDR3 reads CASSSRGQGNTEAFF. CDR3 in DNA: TGTGCCAGCAGCTCAAGGGGACAGGGGAACACTGAAGCTTTCTTT.

The chain employs TRBV30 and TRBJ2-2, with 7 bases lining up with TRBD1. Germline values: CDR1 GTSNPN, CDR2 SVGIG (reference sequence). The trim removed 1 base at V and 4 bases at J, leaving 3 bases unmatched. The CDR3 has 14 residues. The CDR3 DNA reads TGTGCCTGGAGTGAGACAGGGTTCACCGGGGAGCTGTTTTTT. Residues: CAWSETGFTGELFF.

The chain carries TRBV7-9 and TRBJ1-4; possible D gene TRBD1, 5 bases. Germline V lookup: CDR1 SEHNR, CDR2 FQNEAQ (reference sequence). The V end lost 2 bases, the J end lost 8 bases, and 9 bases lay between the germline ends. CDR3 length: 13 amino acids. Written as DNA, the CDR3 is TGTGCCAGCAGCTTAAATGGGGCCGAAAAACTGTTTTTT. Amino acid sequence: CASSLNGAEKLFF. Together with reference TRBV7-9 and TRBJ1-4, the CDR3 gives the full variable domain: DTGVSQNPRHKITKRGQNVTFRCDPISEHNRLYWYRQTLGQGPEFLTYFQNEAQLEKSRLLSDRFSAERPKGSFSTLEIQRTEQGDSAMYLCASSLNGAEKLFFGSGTQLSVL.

In this sample, this clonotype turned up a few times. An end of the junction differs from the germline gene, which may be a read error. V usage is TRBV10-3 and J usage is TRBJ2-5, with TRBD2 identical over 9 bases. CDR3 length: 11 residues. The germline gives CDR1 ENHRY, CDR2 SYGVKD. In DNA form, the CDR3 reads TGTGCCATCAGTGCAGGACTAGCGAAGTTCTTC. The encoded protein is CAISAGLAKFF.

This chain links TRBV10-3 with TRBJ2-7, with 8 nucleotides matching TRBD1. Trimming removed 2 bases from V and 1 base from J; junction bases left unmatched: 7. Germline values: CDR1 ENHRY, CDR2 SYGVKD. This CDR3 spans 16 amino acids. CDR3 nucleotides: TGTGCCATCAGTGAGGTGGTGAGACAGGGGTCCTACGAGCAGTACTTC. Translating it yields CAISEVVRQGSYEQYF.

The V gene is TRBV11-1, the J gene TRBJ2-5; 12 bases are a match to TRBD2. The V gene end was trimmed by 11 bases and the J gene end by 5 bases; junction bases not matched to a gene: 9. The CDR3 is 14 residues long. CDR1 SGHAT and CDR2 FQDESV come from the germline V gene (reference sequence). The CDR3, as DNA: TGTGCCGGGAAGCTAGCGGGGGGGCTGGAGACCCAGTACTTC. Amino acid sequence: CAGKLAGGLETQYF.

The table lists this clonotype with a few counts. The chain joins TRBV10-3 to TRBJ1-1; a weak D match, TRBD1 (6 bases). Germline CDR1 reads ENHRY; CDR2 reads SYGVKD. The CDR3 consists of 16 residues. V lost 0 bases and J lost 4, with 15 bases in between. The DNA for the CDR3 is TGTGCCATCAGTGAGTCAGGTAGCAGGGGTGGCACTGAAGCTTTCTTT. This codes for CAISESGSRGGTEAFF.

The chain is built from TRBV27 and TRBJ1-6; D gene ambiguous. Trimming removed 3 bases at V and 13 bases at J, with 16 bases between. The CDR3 has 14 residues. Germline CDR1 is MNHEY and CDR2 is SMNVEV (reference sequence). The CDR3 nucleotides are TGTGCCAGCAGTTTTCTGCCCACGTATGGTCCCCTCCACTTT. This encodes CASSFLPTYGPLHF.

This clonotype was recorded at least ten times. This may arise from a read error, as a much more abundant clone is one base away. The chain carries TRBV28 and TRBJ2-2, with D possibly TRBD1 on 5 matching bases. Germline CDR1 MDHEN, CDR2 SYDVKM. With 5 bases removed from V and 3 bases from J, the gap between germline ends came to 7 bases. The CDR3 spans 13 residues. The CDR3 region has the DNA TGTGCCAGCAGTCCGACAGACACCGGGGAGCTGTTTTTT. It translates to CASSPTDTGELFF.

Many counts were recorded for this clonotype. The chain links TRBV5-1 to TRBJ2-7, with no clear D. V lost 2 bases to trimming and J lost 0 bases, with 9 bases between them. The CDR3 contains 14 residues. CDR1 SGHRS and CDR2 YFSETQ come from the germline V gene. The CDR3 is CASSFGRNSYEQYF. CDR3 in DNA: TGCGCCAGCAGCTTCGGTCGGAACTCCTACGAGCAGTACTTC. Supplemented by reference TRBV5-1 and TRBJ2-7, the full variable domain reads KAGVTQTPRYLIKTRGQQVTLSCSPISGHRSVSWYQQTPGQGLQFLFEYFSETQRNKGNFPGRFSGRQFSNSRSEMNVSTLELGDSALYLCASSFGRNSYEQYFGPGTRLTVT.

This clonotype was counted many times. The chain uses TRBV7-9 and TRBJ2-7; D is ambiguous. Trimming removed 3 bases at V and 7 bases at J, with 10 bases between. Germline values: CDR1 SEHNR, CDR2 FQNEAQ (reference sequence). This CDR3 is built from 12 residues. This CDR3 is CASSLILGEQYF. Here the CDR3 DNA reads TGTGCCAGCAGCTTGATTCTTGGGGAGCAGTACTTC.

A note on this clonotype: One end of the junction is discordant with germline, which a read error may explain. V usage is TRBV9 and J usage is TRBJ2-7; 9 nucleotides match TRBD1. Looked up from germline, CDR1 is SGDLS and CDR2 is YYNGEE. The CDR3 length is 15 residues. The CDR3 protein is CASSDEQGASYGQYF. CDR3 nucleotide sequence: TGTGCCAGCAGCGACGAACAGGGGGCGAGTTACGGGCAGTACTTC.

Comment on this clonotype: A much larger clone sits a single nucleotide away, making a read error possible. The gene calls are TRBV19 and TRBJ2-7; maybe TRBD1 (6 bases). The CDR3 is 15 residues long. Germline assignment: CDR1 LNHDA and CDR2 SQIVND (reference sequence). With 1 base removed from V and 6 bases from J, the gap between germline ends came to 16 bases. The CDR3 region is CASSIGGRGNCEQYF. Written as DNA, the CDR3 is TGTGCCAGTAGTATAGGCGGCAGGGGTAATTGCGAGCAGTACTTC.

This clonotype showed up many times. The rearrangement uses TRBV6-2 or TRBV6-3 and TRBJ1-1; D gene ambiguous. V lost 6 bases, J lost 0 bases, and 11 bases lay in between. Germline lookup yields CDR1 MNHEY and CDR2 SVGEGT. This CDR3 comprises 14 residues. CDR3 amino acids: CASRRQGVNTEAFF. The CDR3 DNA is TGTGCCAGCAGACGACAAGGCGTGAACACTGAAGCTTTCTTT.

The J gene is TRBJ1-2, the V gene TRBV20-1, with 7 nucleotides matching TRBD1. Trimming removed 6 bases from V and 8 bases from J; junction bases left unmatched: 15. The CDR3 is 14 residues long. Germline loops: CDR1 DFQATT, CDR2 SNEGSKA (reference sequence). CDR3 amino acids: CSATANRGGSGYTF. In DNA, the CDR3 is TGCAGTGCCACCGCCAACAGGGGCGGATCGGGCTACACCTTC.

Notes on this clonotype: At one end, the junction sequence differs from germline, possibly due to a read error. This chain joins TRBV5-1 and TRBJ2-6; 8 nucleotides match TRBD1. Germline CDR1 and CDR2: SGHRS and YFSETQ. This CDR3 comprises 17 residues. The CDR3 sequence: CASRLGQVTSGANVLAF. CDR3 nucleotides: TGCGCCAGCAGGCTGGGACAGGTAACCTCTGGGGCCAACGTCCTGGCTTTC.

There are a few counts of this clonotype. J is TRBJ2-6 and V is TRBV7-2; D possibly corresponds to TRBD2 (6 bases). V lost 3 bases, J lost 1 base, and 10 bases lay in between. CDR3 length: 16 amino acids. CDR1 is SGHTA, CDR2 FQGNSA, per germline. The DNA for the CDR3 is TGTGCCAGCAGCTTGGCCGCGGGGTCTGGGGCCAACGTCCTGACTTTC. It specifies CASSLAAGSGANVLTF.

Note on this clonotype: One base away lies a much larger clone, so this may be a sequencing read error. V usage is TRBV20-1 and J usage is TRBJ2-2, with 7 bases that match TRBD2. The CDR3 is 14 amino acids. The V gene's germline CDR1 is DFQATT and CDR2 SNEGSKA (reference sequence). Here the CDR3 reads CSASAVGGTGEPFF. The CDR3 region has the DNA TGCAGTGCTAGCGCGGTCGGGGGGACCGGGGAGCCGTTTTTT.

The rearrangement links TRBV10-3 to TRBJ1-3; perhaps TRBD1 as D (5 bases). The CDR3 consists of 13 residues. Germline CDR1 and CDR2: ENHRY and SYGVKD. V lost 7 bases to trimming and J lost 4 bases, with 11 bases between them. The chain's CDR3 is CAITGTSGNTIYF. CDR3 coding DNA: TGTGCCATCACCGGGACTAGCGGAAACACCATATATTTT.

Comment on this clonotype: The conserved phenylalanine or tryptophan is not found at the CDR3 terminus, so this likely reflects a read error. The limits of the CDR3 on the DNA are not certain, so only TCRdb's listed CDR3 is given. V gene TRBV7-8 combines with J gene TRBJ1-6. Germline V CDR1 and CDR2: SGHVS, FQNEAQ. The CDR3 totals 9 residues, both ends included. The CDR3 sequence: CASSADSST.

The chain employs TRBV19 and TRBJ2-3, with D maybe TRBD1 (5 bases). With 9 bases removed from V and 0 bases from J, the gap between germline ends came to 19 bases. The CDR3 covers 16 residues. The germline V gene encodes CDR1 LNHDA and CDR2 SQIVND (reference sequence). CDR3 sequence: CASSLVGAQSTDTQYF. The CDR3 nucleotides read TGTGCCAGCAGCCTAGTAGGGGCCCAAAGCACAGATACGCAGTATTTT.

The rearrangement joins TRBV9 to TRBJ2-7, with TRBD2 as a possible D gene (5 bases). The J call could be wrong; TRBJ2-1 is a better fit for the DNA end. The V gene's germline CDR1 is SGDLS and CDR2 YYNGEE. The CDR3 is 16 amino acids. CDR3 in amino acids: CASSVGAGAIYNEQFF. The CDR3 DNA follows: TGTGCCAGCAGCGTAGGGGCGGGCGCGATTTACAATGAGCAGTTCTTC.

This chain connects TRBV29-1 to TRBJ1-2; TRBD1 might be the D (6 bases). The CDR3 contains 12 residues. CDR1 is SQVTM and CDR2 is ANQGSEA in the germline V gene. Between the trimmed V and J ends, which lost 5 bases and 7 bases, there was a span of 14 bases. The CDR3 nucleotides read TGCAGCGTTAGGGCGGGGGGCTTTGGCTACACCTTC. Amino acid sequence: CSVRAGGFGYTF.